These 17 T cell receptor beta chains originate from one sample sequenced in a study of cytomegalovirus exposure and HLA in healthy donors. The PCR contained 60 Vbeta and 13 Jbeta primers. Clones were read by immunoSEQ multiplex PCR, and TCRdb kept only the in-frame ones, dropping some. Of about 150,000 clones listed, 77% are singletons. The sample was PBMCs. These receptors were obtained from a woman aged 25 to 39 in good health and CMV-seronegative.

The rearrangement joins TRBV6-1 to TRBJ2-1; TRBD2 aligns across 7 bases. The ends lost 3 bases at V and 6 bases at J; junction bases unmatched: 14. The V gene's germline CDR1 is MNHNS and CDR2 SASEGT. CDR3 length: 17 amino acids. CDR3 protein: CASSESAGNIGSNEQFF. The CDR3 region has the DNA TGTGCCAGCAGTGAGTCAGCGGGAAATATTGGGTCCAATGAGCAGTTCTTC.

This CDR3 reads CASNSDKGKTDTQYF. DNA for the CDR3: TGTGCCAGCAACAGTGATAAGGGGAAGACAGATACGCAGTATTTT. This sequence joins TRBV2 and TRBJ2-3, with D possibly matching TRBD1 (5 bases). The CDR3 runs to 15 residues. V was cut by 7 bases and J by 3 bases, with 17 bases left in between. CDR1 and CDR2 from the germline V gene are SNHLY and FYNNEI. The whole variable domain, remainder taken from reference TRBV2 and TRBJ2-3, is EPEVTQTPSHQVTQMGQEVILRCVPISNHLYFYWYRQILGQKVEFLVSFYNNEISEKSEIFDDQFSVERPDGSNFTLKIRSTKLEDSAMYFCASNSDKGKTDTQYFGPGTRLTVL.

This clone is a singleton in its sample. The CDR3 reads CASSQNRVGAYNEQFF. The CDR3 coding sequence is TGTGCCAGCAGTCAGAACAGGGTGGGAGCCTACAATGAGCAGTTCTTC. The gene calls are TRBV28 and TRBJ2-1; a possible D gene is TRBD1 (6 bases). The germline V gene has CDR1 MDHEN and CDR2 SYDVKM. V shed 5 bases and J shed 2 bases, with 16 bases lying between them. The CDR3 contains 16 residues.

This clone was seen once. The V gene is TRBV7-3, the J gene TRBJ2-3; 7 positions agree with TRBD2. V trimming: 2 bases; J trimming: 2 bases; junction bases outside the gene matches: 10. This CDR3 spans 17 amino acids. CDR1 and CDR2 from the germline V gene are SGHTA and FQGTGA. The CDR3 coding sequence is TGTGCCAGCAGCTTAGGGCCGCGCGGGGGAAACACAGATACGCAGTATTTT. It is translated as CASSLGPRGGNTDTQYF.

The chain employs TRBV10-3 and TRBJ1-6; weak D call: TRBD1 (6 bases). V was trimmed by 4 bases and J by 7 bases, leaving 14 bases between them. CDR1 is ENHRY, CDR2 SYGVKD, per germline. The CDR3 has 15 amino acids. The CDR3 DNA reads TGTGCCATCAGTGTGGGCGCAGGGGCAAATTCACCCCTCCACTTT. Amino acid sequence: CAISVGAGANSPLHF.

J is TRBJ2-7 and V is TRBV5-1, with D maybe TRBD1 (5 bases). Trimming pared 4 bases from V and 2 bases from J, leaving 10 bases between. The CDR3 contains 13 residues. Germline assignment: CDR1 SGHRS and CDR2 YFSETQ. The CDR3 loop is CASSTDIPYEQYF. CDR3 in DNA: TGCGCCAGCAGCACGGACATTCCCTACGAGCAGTACTTC.

The CDR3 region is CASLGNRGPNTGELFF. CDR3 in DNA: TGTGCCAGCTTGGGAAACAGGGGGCCGAACACCGGGGAGCTGTTTTTT. This sequence joins TRBV7-6 and TRBJ2-2; TRBD1 aligns across 9 bases. V was pared by 8 bases and J by 0 bases, with 7 bases of the junction left unmatched. This CDR3 is 16 amino acids long. CDR1 and CDR2 (germline): SGHVS, FNYEAQ.

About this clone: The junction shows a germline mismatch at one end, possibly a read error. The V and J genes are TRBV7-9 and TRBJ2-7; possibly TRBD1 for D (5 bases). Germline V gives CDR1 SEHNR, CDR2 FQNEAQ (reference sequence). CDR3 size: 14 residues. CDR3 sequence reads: CSSSPYSIQGEQYF. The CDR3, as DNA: TGTTCCAGCAGCCCCTATAGTATCCAGGGCGAGCAGTACTTC.

The CDR3 reads CASSPPGSASETQYF. In nucleotides, the CDR3 is TGTGCCAGCTCACCGCCCGGGAGCGCCAGCGAGACCCAGTACTTC. The V and J genes are TRBV18 and TRBJ2-5; TRBD2 is a possible D gene (6 bases). There are 15 residues in the CDR3. Trimming removed 3 bases from V and 5 bases from J, with 16 bases in between. The germline gives CDR1 KGHSH, CDR2 LQKENI. Together with reference TRBV18 and TRBJ2-5, the CDR3 gives the full variable domain: NAGVMQNPRHLVRRRGQEARLRCSPMKGHSHVYWYRQLPEEGLKFMVYLQKENIIDESGMPKERFSAEFPKEGPSILRIQQVVRGDSAAYFCASSPPGSASETQYFGPGTRLLVL.

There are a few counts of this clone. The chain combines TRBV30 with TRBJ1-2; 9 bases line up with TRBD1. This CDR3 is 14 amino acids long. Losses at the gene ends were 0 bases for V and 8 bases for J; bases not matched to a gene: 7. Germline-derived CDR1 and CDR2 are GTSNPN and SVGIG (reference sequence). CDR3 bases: TGTGCCTGGAGTGTACAACAGGGGGCGTACGGCTACACCTTC. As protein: CAWSVQQGAYGYTF.

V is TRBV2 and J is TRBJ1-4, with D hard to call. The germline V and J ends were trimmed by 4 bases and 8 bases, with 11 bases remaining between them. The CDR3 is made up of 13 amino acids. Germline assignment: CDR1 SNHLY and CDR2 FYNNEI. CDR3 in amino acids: CASSVQSGEKLFF. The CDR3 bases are TGTGCCAGCAGTGTCCAGAGCGGCGAAAAACTGTTTTTT.

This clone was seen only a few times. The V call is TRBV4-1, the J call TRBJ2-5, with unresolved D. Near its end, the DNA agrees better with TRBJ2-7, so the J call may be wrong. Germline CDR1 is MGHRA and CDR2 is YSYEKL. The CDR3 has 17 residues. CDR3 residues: CASSQVTEVGSSYEQYF. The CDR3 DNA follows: TGCGCCAGCAGCCAAGTGACCGAGGTGGGTTCCTCCTACGAGCAGTACTTC.

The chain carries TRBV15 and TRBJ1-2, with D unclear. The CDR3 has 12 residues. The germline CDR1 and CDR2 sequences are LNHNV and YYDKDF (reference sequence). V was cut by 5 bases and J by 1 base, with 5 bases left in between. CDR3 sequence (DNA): TGTGCCACCAGCGGCAGTAACTATGGCTACACCTTC. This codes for CATSGSNYGYTF.

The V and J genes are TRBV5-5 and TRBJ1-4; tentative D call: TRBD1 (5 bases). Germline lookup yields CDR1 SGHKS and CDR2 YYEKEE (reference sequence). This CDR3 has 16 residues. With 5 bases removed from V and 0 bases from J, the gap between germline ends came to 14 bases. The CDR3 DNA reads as TGTGCCAGCAGTAGGGGCGCCTCTGCAACTAATGAAAAACTGTTTTTT. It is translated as CASSRGASATNEKLFF.

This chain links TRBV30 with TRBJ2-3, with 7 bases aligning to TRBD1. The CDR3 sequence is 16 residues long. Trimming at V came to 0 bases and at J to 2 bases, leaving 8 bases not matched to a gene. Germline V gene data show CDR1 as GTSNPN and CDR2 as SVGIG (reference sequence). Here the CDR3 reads CAWSVIGTDYTDTQYF. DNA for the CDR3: TGTGCCTGGAGTGTCATCGGGACAGACTACACAGATACGCAGTATTTT.

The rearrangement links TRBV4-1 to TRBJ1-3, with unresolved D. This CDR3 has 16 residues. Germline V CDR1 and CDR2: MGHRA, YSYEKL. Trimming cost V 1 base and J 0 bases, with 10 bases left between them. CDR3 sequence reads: CASSQVNSFSGNTIYF. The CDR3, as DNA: TGCGCCAGCAGCCAAGTAAACAGTTTCTCTGGAAACACCATATATTTT.

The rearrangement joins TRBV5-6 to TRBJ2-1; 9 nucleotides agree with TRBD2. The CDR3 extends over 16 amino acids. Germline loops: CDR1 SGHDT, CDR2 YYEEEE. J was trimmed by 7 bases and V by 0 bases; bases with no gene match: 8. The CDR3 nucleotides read TGTGCCAGCAGCTTGGCGGCGGGGGGGCCGGGTAATGAGCAGTTCTTC. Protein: CASSLAAGGPGNEQFF.